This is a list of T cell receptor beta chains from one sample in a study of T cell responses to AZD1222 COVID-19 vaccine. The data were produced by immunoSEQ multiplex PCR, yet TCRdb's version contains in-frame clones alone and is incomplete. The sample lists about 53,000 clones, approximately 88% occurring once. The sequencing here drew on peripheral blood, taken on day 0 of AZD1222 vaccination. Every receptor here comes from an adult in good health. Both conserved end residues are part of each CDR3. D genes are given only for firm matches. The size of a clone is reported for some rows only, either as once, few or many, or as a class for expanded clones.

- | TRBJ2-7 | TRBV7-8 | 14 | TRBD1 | TGTGCCAGCAGCTTAGGGACAGGGGTGGGCGAGCAGTACTTC | CASSLGTGVGEQYF
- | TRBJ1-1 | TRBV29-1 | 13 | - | TGCAGCGTTGAAGGTCAGAGCTACACTGAAGCTTTCTTT | CSVEGQSYTEAFF
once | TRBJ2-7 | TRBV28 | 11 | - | TGTGCCAGCAGCAACCGGGAGGGGGCGGACTTC | CASSNREGADF
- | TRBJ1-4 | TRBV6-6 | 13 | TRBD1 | TGTGCCAGCCTAACAGGGGTTGGTGAAAAACTGTTTTTT | CASLTGVGEKLFF
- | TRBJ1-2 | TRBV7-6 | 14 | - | TGTGCCAGCAGCTCTCCCCGTTCGGGATCTGGCTACACCTTC | CASSSPRSGSGYTF
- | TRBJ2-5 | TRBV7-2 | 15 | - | TGTGCCAGCAGTGATCCGGGATCTAGTCAAGAGACCCAGTACTTC | CASSDPGSSQETQYF
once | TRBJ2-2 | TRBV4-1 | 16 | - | TGCGCCAGCAGCCTTGGGTCGACCGGGAACACCGGGGAGCTGTTTTTT | CASSLGSTGNTGELFF
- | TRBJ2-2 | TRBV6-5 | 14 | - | TGTGCCAGCAGAGACCCGTGGAAACACCGGGGAGCTGTTTTT | CASRDPWKHRGAVF
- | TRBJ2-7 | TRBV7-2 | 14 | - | TGTGCCAGCAGCCCCGCGGGTGGATCCTACGAGCAGTACTTC | CASSPAGGSYEQYF
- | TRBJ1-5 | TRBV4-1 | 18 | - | TGCGCCAGCAGCCAAGTTCCCCGGGGGCAGCGTAGCAATCAGCCCCAGCATTTT | CASSQVPRGQRSNQPQHF
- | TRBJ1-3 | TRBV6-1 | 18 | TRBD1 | TGTGCCAGCAGTGCCGCCGGGACAGGGGGCGCGAGGGGAAACACCATATATTTT | CASSAAGTGGARGNTIYF